The 28 T cell receptor beta chains presented below share a single source sample, sequenced in a study of blood T cell repertoires in COVID-19. Using immunoSEQ multiplex PCR, the repertoire was profiled, and TCRdb retains in-frame clones only, with some absent. The top ten hold approximately 1.9% of the sample, which has 250,000 or so clones, around 80% seen once. The sequencing input was peripheral blood. The receptors derive from an elderly woman with acute or convalescent COVID-19.

The rearrangement links TRBV28 to TRBJ1-2; 10 nucleotides match TRBD1. After removal of 3 bases from V and 7 bases from J, the junction contained 2 bases not matched to a gene. The CDR3 has 13 amino acids. Germline-derived CDR1 and CDR2 are MDHEN and SYDVKM. CDR3 nucleotide sequence: TGTGCCAGCAGTTTCCGACAGGGGGCTGGCTACACCTTC. It codes for CASSFRQGAGYTF.

This chain connects TRBV12-3 or TRBV12-4 to TRBJ2-5; D unclear. Trimming shortened V by 7 bases and J by 4 bases, and 10 bases separated the two germline ends. The CDR3 has 12 residues. The CDR3 protein is CASTYNRETQYF. In nucleotides, the CDR3 is TGTGCCAGCACCTATAACCGAGAGACCCAGTACTTC.

The chain has TRBV20-1 and TRBJ1-2, with a tentative D call TRBD1 (5 bases). In germline, CDR1 is DFQATT, CDR2 SNEGSKA (reference sequence). The CDR3 is 17 amino acids. Trimming shortened V by 3 bases and J by 4 bases, and 24 bases separated the two germline ends. The CDR3 DNA is TGCAGTGCTAGTCGAGCAGACAGTGAGCCCATCTCCTATGGCTACACCTTC. Protein: CSASRADSEPISYGYTF.

The chain links TRBV27 to TRBJ2-1, with D possibly being TRBD1 (6 bases). The CDR3 has 16 amino acids. Deletions cut 6 bases from V and 4 bases from J, with 19 bases between. The V gene's germline CDR1 is MNHEY and CDR2 SMNVEV (reference sequence). The CDR3 loop is CASRETGLRGYNEQFF. DNA for the CDR3: TGTGCCAGCAGAGAAACAGGGTTGAGGGGATACAATGAGCAGTTCTTC.

This clone was detected only once. The V call is TRBV3-1 (or the pseudogene TRBV3-2), the J call TRBJ2-7; D remains unclear. Germline V gene data show CDR1 as LGHDT and CDR2 as YNNKEL (reference sequence). The V and J ends lost 0 bases and 4 bases respectively, with 10 bases between them. The CDR3 is 14 residues long. The CDR3: CASSQDLGPYEQYF. The CDR3 region has the DNA TGTGCCAGCAGCCAAGATCTTGGGCCTTACGAGCAGTACTTC.

The chain has TRBV7-2 and TRBJ1-6; possibly TRBD1 for D (5 bases). Germline CDR1 reads SGHTA; CDR2 reads FQGNSA. The CDR3 consists of 16 residues. The V end was cut by 6 bases, the J end by 0 bases, with 12 bases between. In DNA form, the CDR3 reads TGTGCCAGCAGTCCCGGGGGGAGCTCCTATAATTCACCCCTCCACTTT. This translates into CASSPGGSSYNSPLHF.

This clone was found once. This sequence joins TRBV6-6 and TRBJ1-2; 8 bases are a match to TRBD1. J lost 1 base, V lost 6 bases, and 7 bases had no gene match. CDR1 and CDR2 from the germline V gene are MNHNY and SVGAGI (reference sequence). The CDR3 loop spans 15 amino acids. Here the CDR3 reads CASRTTGGHNYGYTF. DNA for the CDR3: TGTGCCAGCAGAACAACAGGGGGACATAACTATGGCTACACCTTC.

The CDR3 loop is CASSPGRDTGELFF. In DNA form, the CDR3 reads TGTGCCAGCAGCCCCGGGAGAGACACCGGGGAGCTGTTTTTT. The V gene is TRBV7-9, the J gene TRBJ2-2; tentatively, D is TRBD2 (6 bases). The ends were cut back, 5 bases at V and 3 bases at J, with 10 bases in the middle. The CDR3 sequence is 14 residues long. Per the germline V gene, CDR1 is SEHNR and CDR2 is FQNEAQ (reference sequence).

This clone was seen once. This chain joins TRBV12-3 or TRBV12-4 and TRBJ1-2; a possible D gene is TRBD1 (5 bases). CDR3 length: 13 amino acids. The V end was cut by 7 bases, the J end by 3 bases, with 12 bases between. The CDR3 loop is CASTWGRDYGYTF. The CDR3 DNA reads TGTGCCAGCACCTGGGGCAGAGACTATGGCTACACCTTC.

The chain has TRBV18 and TRBJ2-1; 8 nucleotides align to TRBD2. This CDR3 comprises 15 residues. Germline loops: CDR1 KGHSH, CDR2 LQKENI. Trimming removed 1 base from V and 4 bases from J; junction bases left unmatched: 3. The CDR3 DNA sequence: TGTGCCAGCTCACCACAACTAGCGGATTACAATGAGCAGTTCTTC. It translates to CASSPQLADYNEQFF. The variable domain in full, completed from reference TRBV18 and TRBJ2-1, reads NAGVMQNPRHLVRRRGQEARLRCSPMKGHSHVYWYRQLPEEGLKFMVYLQKENIIDESGMPKERFSAEFPKEGPSILRIQQVVRGDSAAYFCASSPQLADYNEQFFGPGTRLTVL.

CDR3 amino acids: CASSPRFGGADGYTF. The CDR3 nucleotides are TGCGCCAGCAGCCCGAGGTTTGGGGGCGCTGATGGCTACACCTTC. The genes are TRBV4-1 and TRBJ1-2; D might be TRBD1 (6 bases). CDR1 MGHRA and CDR2 YSYEKL come from the germline V gene. The CDR3 loop spans 15 amino acids. V lost 4 bases and J lost 6, with 18 bases in between.

The genes are TRBV19 and TRBJ1-1, with TRBD1 as a possible D gene (6 bases). The CDR3 spans 15 residues. Trimming left V 6 bases short and J 0 bases short, with 14 bases between. Germline V lookup: CDR1 LNHDA, CDR2 SQIVND (reference sequence). The CDR3 spells CASSLTGHLNTEAFF. For the CDR3, the DNA is TGTGCCAGTAGCCTCACGGGACATTTGAACACTGAAGCTTTCTTT. Combining the CDR3 with reference TRBV19 and TRBJ1-1 gives the whole variable domain DGGITQSPKYLFRKEGQNVTLSCEQNLNHDAMYWYRQDPGQGLRLIYYSQIVNDFQKGDIAEGYSVSREKKESFPLTVTSAQKNPTAFYLCASSLTGHLNTEAFFGQGTRLTVV.

CDR3 bases: TGTGCCAGCAGTAAAAGACAGGGGGGAACAGATACGCAGTATTTT. As protein: CASSKRQGGTDTQYF. The chain carries TRBV6-5 and TRBJ2-3; 9 nucleotides align to TRBD1. The germline gives CDR1 MNHEY, CDR2 SVGAGI. The CDR3 is made up of 15 amino acids. V was clipped by 5 bases and J by 3 bases; unmatched bases: 6.

The rearrangement uses TRBV9 and TRBJ1-1; TRBD1 aligns across 8 bases. Germline values: CDR1 SGDLS, CDR2 YYNGEE. Unmatched junction bases numbered 3, after V lost 0 bases and J lost 8 bases. The CDR3 has 13 amino acids. This chain's CDR3 is CASSVVTGGEAFF. The CDR3 DNA sequence: TGTGCCAGCAGCGTAGTTACAGGGGGAGAAGCTTTCTTT.

This clone has just a few counts. The genes are TRBV18 and TRBJ1-1; D is unclear. Deletions cut 4 bases from V and 2 bases from J, with 14 bases between. Looked up from germline, CDR1 is KGHSH and CDR2 is LQKENI. The CDR3 runs to 15 residues. The CDR3 region is CASSRLHQANTEAFF. The CDR3 bases are TGTGCCAGCTCACGCTTACACCAGGCTAACACTGAAGCTTTCTTT.

This clone appeared a few times. This chain connects TRBV19 to TRBJ1-2; tentatively, D is TRBD1 (6 bases). Trimming left V 3 bases short and J 8 bases short, with 10 bases between. Germline CDR1 reads LNHDA; CDR2 reads SQIVND (reference sequence). The length of the CDR3 is 12 residues. The CDR3 loop reads CASSIAGGGYTF. The CDR3 DNA follows: TGTGCCAGTAGTATTGCGGGGGGCGGCTACACCTTC.

Of note for this clone: The same CDR3 is also encoded by other DNA sequences in this sample. The V and J genes are TRBV7-9 and TRBJ2-3; D unresolved. The CDR3 length is 12 residues. V was clipped by 3 bases and J by 5 bases, with 6 bases between them. Per the germline V gene, CDR1 is SEHNR and CDR2 is FQNEAQ (reference sequence). CDR3 protein: CASSFSGDTQYF. The CDR3 DNA reads as TGTGCCAGCAGCTTCTCCGGAGATACGCAGTATTTT.

Here the CDR3 DNA reads TGTGCCAGTAGTGTTACAGGGGCCCTCGGCGGGGAGCTGTTTTTT. This translates into CASSVTGALGGELFF. V and J are TRBV19 and TRBJ2-2, with TRBD1 matching 7 bases. This CDR3 is built from 15 residues. V lost 5 bases, J lost 7 bases, and 10 bases stayed unmatched. Per germline, CDR1 LNHDA and CDR2 SQIVND (reference sequence).

On this clone: Different DNA sequences within this sample yield the same CDR3. V and J are TRBV5-1 and TRBJ2-1; 14 bases line up with TRBD2. CDR3 length: 18 amino acids. The ends lost 2 bases at V and 0 bases at J; junction bases unmatched: 4. Germline CDR1 reads SGHRS; CDR2 reads YFSETQ. In DNA, the CDR3 is TGCGCCAGCAGCTTTGGGACTAGCGGGAGTAGCTCCTACAATGAGCAGTTCTTC. This codes for CASSFGTSGSSSYNEQFF.

This clone occurred a few times. The CDR3 loop is CASSWGQGNYHQPQHF. CDR3 DNA sequence: TGTGCCAGCAGCTGGGGACAGGGAAATTATCATCAGCCCCAGCATTTT. The V call is TRBV11-2, the J call TRBJ1-5; 9 nucleotides agree with TRBD1. The germline V gene has CDR1 SGHAT and CDR2 FQNNGV. J lost 5 bases, V lost 4 bases, and 9 bases had no gene match. CDR3 size: 16 residues.

The V gene is TRBV24-1, the J gene TRBJ2-5, with TRBD2 identical over 7 bases. The CDR3 extends over 15 amino acids. V was pared by 3 bases and J by 7 bases, with 10 bases of the junction left unmatched. Germline-derived CDR1 and CDR2 are KGHDR and SFDVKD. CDR3 sequence (DNA): TGTGCCACCAGTGATCCACTGGGAGGGGAAGGGACCCAGTACTTC. It is translated as CATSDPLGGEGTQYF.

The chain couples TRBV19 to TRBJ1-2; TRBD1 matches 9 bases. The CDR3 covers 14 residues. V was clipped by 7 bases and J by 6 bases; unmatched bases: 9. Germline loops: CDR1 LNHDA, CDR2 SQIVND (reference sequence). The CDR3 bases are TGTGCCAGTATAAAATTTGGACAGGGGCATGGCTACACCTTC. Translating it yields CASIKFGQGHGYTF.

Notes on this clone: This sample also contains other DNA sequences that code for the same CDR3. This sequence joins TRBV3-1 (or the pseudogene TRBV3-2) and TRBJ2-3; 8 bases are a match to TRBD2. Losses at the gene ends were 6 bases for V and 0 bases for J; bases not matched to a gene: 2. There are 14 residues in the CDR3. Germline V gene data show CDR1 as LGHDT and CDR2 as YNNKEL (reference sequence). In nucleotides, the CDR3 is TGTGCCAGCAGACTAGCGGCAAGCACAGATACGCAGTATTTT. Translated, it gives CASRLAASTDTQYF.

The chain uses TRBV5-1 and TRBJ2-2, with TRBD2 matching over 7 bases. This CDR3 contains 17 residues. Germline V gene sequence: CDR1 SGHRS, CDR2 YFSETQ. V lost 3 bases, J lost 5 bases, and 13 bases stayed unmatched. The CDR3 DNA follows: TGCGCCAGCAGCTCCCTGGCGGGCGGGAGTGATACCGGGGAGCTGTTTTTT. Translating gives CASSSLAGGSDTGELFF.

This sequence joins TRBV7-8 and TRBJ2-7; 7 bases match TRBD2. CDR1 and CDR2 (germline): SGHVS, FQNEAQ. The CDR3 has 17 residues. V trimming: 0 bases; J trimming: 2 bases; junction bases outside the gene matches: 10. The CDR3 spells CASSLAPRAGRAYEQYF. In nucleotides, the CDR3 is TGTGCCAGCAGCTTAGCCCCAAGAGCGGGGCGGGCCTACGAGCAGTACTTC.

The chain links TRBV7-2 to TRBJ2-5; D call uncertain. In germline, CDR1 is SGHTA, CDR2 FQGNSA. V shed 1 base and J shed 5 bases, with 5 bases lying between them. This CDR3 contains 12 residues. CDR3 coding DNA: TGTGCCAGCAGCTTAGTGCAGGAGACCCAGTACTTC. It is translated as CASSLVQETQYF. Combining the CDR3 with reference TRBV7-2 and TRBJ2-5 gives the whole variable domain GAGVSQSPSNKVTEKGKDVELRCDPISGHTALYWYRQSLGQGLEFLIYFQGNSAPDKSGLPSDRFSAERTGGSVSTLTIQRTQQEDSAVYLCASSLVQETQYFGPGTRLLVL.

The V call is TRBV5-1, the J call TRBJ1-2; D ambiguous. The V and J ends lost 3 bases and 0 bases respectively, with 9 bases between them. This CDR3 contains 14 residues. In germline, CDR1 is SGHRS, CDR2 YFSETQ. The CDR3 sequence is CASSYDSTNYGYTF. Here the CDR3 DNA reads TGCGCCAGCAGCTACGACTCAACTAACTATGGCTACACCTTC. Full variable domain (rest looked up from reference TRBV5-1 and TRBJ1-2): KAGVTQTPRYLIKTRGQQVTLSCSPISGHRSVSWYQQTPGQGLQFLFEYFSETQRNKGNFPGRFSGRQFSNSRSEMNVSTLELGDSALYLCASSYDSTNYGYTFGSGTRLTVV.

V is TRBV12-5 and J is TRBJ1-3; D uncertain. The CDR3 covers 15 residues. CDR1 and CDR2 (germline): LGHNT, FRNRAP. Trimming took off 6 bases at V and 3 bases at J, with 15 bases between the two ends. The CDR3 bases are TGTGCTAGTGGACAGACCGATGTTGGTGGAAACACCATATATTTT. Amino acids: CASGQTDVGGNTIYF.